Sequencing of this T cell receptor (beta chain) was carried out in a study of blood T cell repertoires in COVID-19 (dated by TCRdb to 2018 to 2020). Notes on the research overall: Collaborator samples came from the United States, Italy and Spain and covered acute and convalescent phases of COVID-19. Deeply sampled blood TCRbeta repertoires from subjects exposed to, actively infected with, or recovered from COVID-19 were included in the dataset. The samples were drawn from two sources: the first 160 participants of the ongoing ImmuneRACE study, and over 1,000 subjects contributed by 6 global collaborators. The sample metadata nearly always contained a de-identified subject ID, COVID-19 status, age in years and sex. The repertoires were released in a freely available public database intended as a resource for research on the immune response to SARS-CoV-2. Where available, HLA class I and class II types were taken from metadata supplied by the sample provider and were not determined by assay-based typing. The material from the prospective study consisted of cDNA or gDNA derived from T cells, B-cell-depleted T cells, or PBMCs. Results the study describes overall, beyond this receptor: How much clinical and demographic metadata was included differed by source and by participant, and the metadata was provided uncurated.

TCRbeta CDR3 regions were amplified from genomic DNA using the immunoSEQ Assay, a bias-controlled multiplex PCR. As for the authors' bioinformatics: The number of nucleated cells in each sample was estimated from the amplification of reference gene primers within the assay. To quantify the absolute abundance of each unique TCRbeta CDR3 rearrangement, sequence reads were collapsed and filtered. Productive Simpson clonality was computed per sample as the square root of Simpson's diversity index over productive rearrangements. The immuneACCESS repertoire file appears here via TCRdb, limited to in-frame rearrangements. These files lack a portion of the clones; in checked studies, under half of the deficit traces to unresolved V genes, and the cause of the others is not known. Clonal size and the V and J genes are those of that table, whereas D and trimming came from the DNA. Within this sample are around 260,000 clones, with approximately 86% of them counted one time only. Around 5% of the sample is taken by the ten largest.

A note on this clone: It lacks a known antigen. Qualities for individual bases were not recorded, and no much larger clone is one base off.

One collaborating source in Seattle enrolled patients while the patients were actively infected and followed the patients over time throughout the course of disease. Whole blood was collected in K2EDTA tubes by collaborating institutions according to the institutions' own protocols. For TCRbeta analysis, collaborators shipped samples as frozen whole blood, isolated PBMCs, or DNA extracted from either of those sample types. From a lookup of the germline V gene (reference sequence), CDR1 and CDR2 are LNHDA and SQIVND. Clipping removes 9 bases from V and 6 bases from J, with 7 as the unmatched junction base count. Its CDR3 holds 13 amino acids, cysteine through phenylalanine. The retained sequence is limited to the CDR3, 39 bases, with the frame set at the first base.

This clonotype was obtained from a woman in her fifties or sixties with COVID-19, enrolled during active disease. The V and J genes are TRBV19 and TRBJ2-5; 10 nucleotides in the junction match TRBD2. Sequencing input: peripheral blood. The CDR3 protein is CARSGLAYQTQYF. The DNA reads TGTGCCAGGTCGGGACTAGCGTACCAGACCCAGTACTTC.